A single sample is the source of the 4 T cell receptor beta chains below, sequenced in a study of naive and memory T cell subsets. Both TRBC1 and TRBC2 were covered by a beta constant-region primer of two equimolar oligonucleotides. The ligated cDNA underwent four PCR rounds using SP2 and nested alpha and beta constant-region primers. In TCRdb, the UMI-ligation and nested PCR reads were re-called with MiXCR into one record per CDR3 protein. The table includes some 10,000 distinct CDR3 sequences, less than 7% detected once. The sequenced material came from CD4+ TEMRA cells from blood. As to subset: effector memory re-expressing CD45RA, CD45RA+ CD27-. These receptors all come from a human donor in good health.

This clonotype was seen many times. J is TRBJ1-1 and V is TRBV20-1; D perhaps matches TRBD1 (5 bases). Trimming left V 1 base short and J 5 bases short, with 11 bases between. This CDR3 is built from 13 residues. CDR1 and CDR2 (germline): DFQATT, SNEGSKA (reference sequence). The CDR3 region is CSARVQGTTEAFF. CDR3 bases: TGCAGTGCTAGAGTTCAGGGTACAACTGAAGCTTTCTTT.

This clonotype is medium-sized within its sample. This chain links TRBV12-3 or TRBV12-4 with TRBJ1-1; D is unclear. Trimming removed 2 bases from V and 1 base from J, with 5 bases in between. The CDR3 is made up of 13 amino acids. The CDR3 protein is CASSLSGNTEAFF. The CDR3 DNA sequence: TGTGCCAGCAGTTTATCGGGGAACACTGAAGCTTTCTTT.

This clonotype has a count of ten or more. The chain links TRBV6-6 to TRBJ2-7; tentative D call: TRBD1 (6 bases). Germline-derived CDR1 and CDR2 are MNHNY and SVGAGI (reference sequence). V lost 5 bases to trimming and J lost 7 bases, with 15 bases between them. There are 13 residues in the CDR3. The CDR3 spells CASSDRRREEQYF. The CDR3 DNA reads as TGTGCCAGCAGTGACAGGCGGCGCGAGGAGCAGTACTTC.

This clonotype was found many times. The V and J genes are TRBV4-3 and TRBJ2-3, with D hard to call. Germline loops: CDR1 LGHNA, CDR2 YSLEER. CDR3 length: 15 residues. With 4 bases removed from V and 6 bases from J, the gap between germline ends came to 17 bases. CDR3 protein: CASSRRHGSEDTQYF. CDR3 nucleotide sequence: TGCGCCAGCAGCCGGAGACACGGGTCAGAGGATACGCAGTATTTT.